This note documents a single T cell receptor (beta chain) sequence. V was clipped by 5 bases and J by 3 bases, with 16 bases between them. The CDR3 spans 15 residues. Germline V gene lookup returns CDR1 SEHNR and CDR2 FQNEAQ (reference sequence). Original processing notes: How many nucleated cells were present was estimated from reference gene primer amplification. Profiled with immunoSEQ multiplex PCR; TCRdb holds only in-frame clones, not every one. Clone size and V and J calls were adopted from that table, with D and trimming inferred from the DNA. The sample yields approximately 46,000 clones, around 81% seen once. This sample was taken from a study of blood T cell repertoires in COVID-19. Study-level background: T cells, B-cell-depleted T cells, or PBMCs provided the cDNA or gDNA that served as material.

This sequence was found in a woman of 80 years or more with COVID-19, enrolled during active disease. This chain links TRBV7-9 with TRBJ1-1, with D uncertain. Material for sequencing was peripheral blood. The chain's CDR3 is CASSGKTRDDTEAFF. DNA for the CDR3: TGTGCCAGCAGCGGTAAGACACGGGATGACACTGAAGCTTTCTTT.